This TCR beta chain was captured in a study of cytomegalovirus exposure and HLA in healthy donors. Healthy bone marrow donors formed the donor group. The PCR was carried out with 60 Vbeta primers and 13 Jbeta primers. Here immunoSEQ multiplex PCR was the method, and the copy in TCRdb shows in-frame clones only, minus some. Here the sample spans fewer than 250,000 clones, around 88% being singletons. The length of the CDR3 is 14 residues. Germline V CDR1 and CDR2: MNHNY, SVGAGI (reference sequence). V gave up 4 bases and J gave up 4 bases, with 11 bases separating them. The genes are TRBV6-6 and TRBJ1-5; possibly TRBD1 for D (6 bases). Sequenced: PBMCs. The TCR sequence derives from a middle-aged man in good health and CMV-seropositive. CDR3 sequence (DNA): TGTGCCAGCAGTTGGACAGCGGGAAATCAGCCCCAGCATTTT. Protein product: CASSWTAGNQPQHF.